This T cell receptor beta chain comes out of a study of blood T cell repertoires in COVID-19. Source study methods: Reference gene primer amplification yielded estimated nucleated cell counts. TCRdb's copy holds only in-frame clones and misses some; the assay was immunoSEQ multiplex PCR. V and J calls and clone size are copied from that table; D and trimming were computed from the DNA. The sample yields about 83,000 clones, just over 85% seen once. Specimen: peripheral blood. The sequence derives from a woman at least 80 years old in a cohort sampled during active or convalescent COVID-19.

The CDR3 sequence is CASSLAGQSFAEAFF. Written as DNA, the CDR3 is TGCGCCAGCAGCTTGGCGGGACAGAGTTTCGCTGAAGCTTTCTTT. This chain connects TRBV5-1 to TRBJ1-1; 7 positions agree with TRBD1. The CDR3 has 15 amino acids. After removal of 0 bases from V and 6 bases from J, the junction contained 8 bases not matched to a gene. Germline values: CDR1 SGHRS, CDR2 YFSETQ.